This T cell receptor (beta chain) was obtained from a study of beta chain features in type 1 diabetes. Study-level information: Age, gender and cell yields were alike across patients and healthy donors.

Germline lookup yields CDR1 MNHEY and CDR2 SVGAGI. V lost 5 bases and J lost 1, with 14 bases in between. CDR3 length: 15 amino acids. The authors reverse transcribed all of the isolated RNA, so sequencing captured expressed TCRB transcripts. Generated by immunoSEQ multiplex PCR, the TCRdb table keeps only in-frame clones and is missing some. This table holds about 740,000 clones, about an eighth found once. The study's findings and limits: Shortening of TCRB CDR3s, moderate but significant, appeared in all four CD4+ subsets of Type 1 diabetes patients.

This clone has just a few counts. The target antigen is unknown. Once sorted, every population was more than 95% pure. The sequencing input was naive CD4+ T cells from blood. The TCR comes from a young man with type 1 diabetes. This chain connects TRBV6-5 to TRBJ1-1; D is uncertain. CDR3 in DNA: TGTGCCAGCAGTCCGCGTCCTCCGGCGAACACTGAAGCTTTCTTT. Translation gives CASSPRPPANTEAFF.